Below, 22 T cell receptor beta chains from the same sample are listed, as sequenced in a study of T cells in Graves' hyperthyroidism and ophthalmopathy. TCR beta CDR3 region amplification was performed from RNA transcripts. First-round RT-PCR with HTBI primers amplified the TCR CDR3 region. TCRdb called the multiplex PCR reads again in MiXCR, with one record for every CDR3 protein. The sample yields a few hundred thousand distinct CDR3 sequences, more than 15% seen once. The sequencing input was blood. These receptors all come from a middle-aged woman with Graves' ophthalmopathy.

This clonotype showed up just a few times. This chain links TRBV19 with TRBJ2-3; D might be TRBD2 (6 bases). From germline, CDR1 is LNHDA and CDR2 SQIVND (reference sequence). V dropped 4 bases and J dropped 5 bases, with 7 bases sitting between them. The CDR3 consists of 12 residues. CDR3 in amino acids: CASSTGGDTQYF. The CDR3 bases are TGTGCCAGTAGTACCGGGGGAGATACGCAGTATTTT.

This clonotype was counted only a few times. The rearrangement joins TRBV15 to TRBJ2-6; TRBD1 agrees at 11 bases. The CDR3 runs 16 residues. The V gene's germline CDR1 is LNHNV and CDR2 YYDKDF (reference sequence). V gave up 6 bases and J gave up 4 bases; unmatched junction bases: 5. CDR3 sequence: CATSGQGAPGANVLTF. Here the CDR3 DNA reads TGTGCCACCAGTGGACAGGGGGCGCCGGGGGCCAACGTCCTGACTTTC.

The chain is built from TRBV4-1 and TRBJ2-2, with no clear D. With 1 base removed from V and 4 bases from J, the gap between germline ends came to 13 bases. The germline V gene has CDR1 MGHRA and CDR2 YSYEKL. CDR3 length equals 16 residues. CDR3 DNA sequence: TGCGCCAGCAGCCAAGTTGAGATAGACCTCACCGGGGAGCTGTTTTTT. Translated: CASSQVEIDLTGELFF.

This clonotype appeared many times. V is TRBV2 and J is TRBJ2-7; D might be TRBD1 (5 bases). V dropped 4 bases and J dropped 2 bases, with 9 bases sitting between them. This CDR3 is built from 13 residues. Germline lookup yields CDR1 SNHLY and CDR2 FYNNEI. DNA for the CDR3: TGTGCCAGCAGTGTCGACAGTCCCTACGAGCAGTACTTC. It codes for CASSVDSPYEQYF.

The V and J genes are TRBV20-1 and TRBJ2-3; D is uncertain. CDR1 and CDR2 (germline): DFQATT, SNEGSKA (reference sequence). The CDR3 is 13 amino acids. Trimming removed 0 bases from V and 4 bases from J, with 8 bases in between. The CDR3 DNA is TGCAGTGCTAGAGATGGCGGTTCAGATACGCAGTATTTT. Protein sequence: CSARDGGSDTQYF.

The genes are TRBV20-1 and TRBJ1-3; D is unresolved. This CDR3 contains 12 residues. The germline V gene has CDR1 DFQATT and CDR2 SNEGSKA (reference sequence). Trimming pared 5 bases from V and 1 base from J, leaving 6 bases between. The DNA of the CDR3 is TGCAGTGCTCGGAGGTCTGGAAACACCATATATTTT. Its translation is CSARRSGNTIYF.

The rearrangement uses TRBV27 and TRBJ2-1, with 9 bases identical to TRBD1. There are 15 residues in the CDR3. The V and J ends lost 6 bases and 5 bases, in that order; junction bases with no gene match: 8. Germline assignment: CDR1 MNHEY and CDR2 SMNVEV (reference sequence). The CDR3 DNA reads as TGTGCCAGCAGGCCCCGGACAGGGGAACACAATGAGCAGTTCTTC. Translation gives CASRPRTGEHNEQFF.

This chain links TRBV6-1 with TRBJ1-1; D call uncertain. V dropped 5 bases and J dropped 8 bases, with 18 bases sitting between them. This CDR3 is 14 amino acids long. The germline CDR1 and CDR2 sequences are MNHNS and SASEGT. Here the CDR3 DNA reads TGTGCCAGCAGTCGGTCCGGGCAGCCTCCCGAAGCTTTCTTT. The encoded protein is CASSRSGQPPEAFF.

This clonotype has a single count. J is TRBJ1-4 and V is TRBV27, with 7 bases fitting TRBD1. In germline, CDR1 is MNHEY, CDR2 SMNVEV (reference sequence). V trimming: 4 bases; J trimming: 12 bases; junction bases outside the gene matches: 11. This CDR3 spans 14 amino acids. CDR3 DNA sequence: TGTGCCAGCAGTTCCGACAGGGTCGGAGAACAACTGTTTTTT. Translation: CASSSDRVGEQLFF.

This chain uses TRBV29-1 with TRBJ1-2; the match to TRBD1 covers 11 bases. CDR1 is SQVTM, CDR2 ANQGSEA, per germline. The CDR3 contains 13 residues. V lost 7 bases and J lost 4; bases outside the gene matches: 5. DNA of the CDR3: TGCAGCGCCTGGGACAGGGGGTCCTATGGCTACACCTTC. Translating gives CSAWDRGSYGYTF.

There are many counts of this clonotype. V and J are TRBV6-2 or TRBV6-3 and TRBJ2-1; 8 bases are a match to TRBD1. This CDR3 is built from 14 residues. Germline loops: CDR1 MNHEY, CDR2 SVGEGT. The ends lost 4 bases at V and 8 bases at J; junction bases unmatched: 7. CDR3 nucleotides: TGTGCCAGCAGTTCGGACAGGGTAGCAGATGAGCAGTTCTTC. Translating gives CASSSDRVADEQFF.

This clonotype was counted many times. The chain has TRBV5-1 and TRBJ2-3; 8 nucleotides line up with TRBD1. The CDR3 consists of 17 residues. V dropped 3 bases and J dropped 2; count of bases not matched to a gene: 11. Looked up from germline, CDR1 is SGHRS and CDR2 is YFSETQ. CDR3 nucleotides: TGCGCCAGCAGCTGGGGGTCGAGGGACAGGAACACAGATACGCAGTATTTT. Protein: CASSWGSRDRNTDTQYF.

This clonotype has a handful of counts. This chain connects TRBV20-1 to TRBJ1-1; TRBD1 is a possible D gene (6 bases). The V gene's germline CDR1 is DFQATT and CDR2 SNEGSKA (reference sequence). This CDR3 has 13 amino acids. V was shortened by 7 bases and J by 1 base, with 13 bases between the two germline ends. DNA for the CDR3: TGCAGTGTCCCAGTACAGGGGAACACTGAAGCTTTCTTT. Its translation: CSVPVQGNTEAFF.

The sample holds a few counts of this clonotype. The rearrangement joins TRBV28 to TRBJ1-5; D is possibly TRBD1 (5 bases). Trimming took 2 bases from V and 8 from J, leaving 16 bases between them. Germline assignment: CDR1 MDHEN and CDR2 SYDVKM. The CDR3 consists of 15 residues. The CDR3 loop is CASSLNWGTGKPQHF. In DNA, the CDR3 is TGTGCCAGCAGTTTAAATTGGGGCACCGGTAAGCCCCAGCATTTT.

This clonotype was counted at least ten times. This chain joins TRBV18 and TRBJ1-5; D gene ambiguous. The CDR3 loop spans 15 amino acids. The V end lost 4 bases, the J end lost 0 bases, and 10 bases lay between the germline ends. Germline V gene data show CDR1 as KGHSH and CDR2 as LQKENI. The DNA of the CDR3 is TGTGCCAGCTCACTACTGGGCAATAGCAATCAGCCCCAGCATTTT. Translating gives CASSLLGNSNQPQHF.

Only a few counts were recorded for this clonotype. This sequence joins TRBV20-1 and TRBJ1-2, with TRBD1 matching 10 bases. The germline CDR1 and CDR2 sequences are DFQATT and SNEGSKA (reference sequence). V lost 6 bases, J lost 0 bases, and 7 bases stayed unmatched. The length of the CDR3 is 15 residues. CDR3 nucleotides: TGCAGTGCGTCGGACAGGGGGGTAGCTAACTATGGCTACACCTTC. It codes for CSASDRGVANYGYTF.

This clonotype was recorded a few times. The chain is built from TRBV7-3 and TRBJ1-6; no firm D call. V gave up 3 bases and J gave up 9 bases, with 9 bases separating them. Per the germline V gene, CDR1 is SGHTA and CDR2 is FQGTGA. CDR3 length: 13 amino acids. CDR3 coding DNA: TGTGCCAGCAGCTTCGTGTGGGGTTCACCCCTCCACTTT. It specifies CASSFVWGSPLHF.

This clonotype was picked up many times. The CDR3 sequence is CASSSSAESGFGANVLTF. Here the CDR3 DNA reads TGTGCCAGCAGCTCATCAGCAGAGTCAGGCTTTGGGGCCAACGTCCTGACTTTC. The rearrangement joins TRBV7-6 to TRBJ2-6; D remains ambiguous. Germline V lookup: CDR1 SGHVS, CDR2 FNYEAQ. V lost 4 bases and J 3 bases, leaving 19 bases between the germline ends. The CDR3 length is 18 residues.

Notes on this clonotype: This clone may be a read error of a much larger clone one base away. CDR3 amino acids: CASSPQSNTGELFF. CDR3 DNA: TGCGCCAGCAGCCCCCAGTCGAACACCGGGGAGCTGTTTTTT. This chain connects TRBV5-1 to TRBJ2-2; D gene unclear. The CDR3 consists of 14 residues. Germline CDR1 reads SGHRS; CDR2 reads YFSETQ. Trimming shortened V by 4 bases and J by 0 bases, and 7 bases separated the two germline ends.

V is TRBV20-1 and J is TRBJ1-6; unclear D gene. The CDR3 length is 12 residues. Germline CDR1 and CDR2: DFQATT and SNEGSKA (reference sequence). V lost 2 bases, J lost 10 bases, and 9 bases lay in between. CDR3 in amino acids: CSARQFPSPLHF. The CDR3 DNA is TGCAGTGCTAGACAATTCCCATCACCCCTCCACTTT.

As to this clonotype: A read error is possible here, since a much larger clone lies one base away. This sequence joins TRBV20-1 and TRBJ2-7; 12 positions agree with TRBD2. CDR3 length: 17 amino acids. V trimming: 7 bases; J trimming: 2 bases; junction bases outside the gene matches: 15. CDR1 and CDR2 (germline): DFQATT, SNEGSKA (reference sequence). CDR3 DNA: TGCAGTGTTAGCCCGACTAGCGGGAGACGGGGTCCCTACGAGCAGTACTTC. Protein sequence: CSVSPTSGRRGPYEQYF.

V usage is TRBV18 and J usage is TRBJ1-1; no clear D. Trimming left V 1 base short and J 1 base short, with 10 bases between. Germline lookup yields CDR1 KGHSH and CDR2 LQKENI. The CDR3 covers 15 residues. CDR3 protein: CASSPLRVTNTEAFF. CDR3 in DNA: TGTGCCAGCTCACCACTTCGAGTAACGAACACTGAAGCTTTCTTT.